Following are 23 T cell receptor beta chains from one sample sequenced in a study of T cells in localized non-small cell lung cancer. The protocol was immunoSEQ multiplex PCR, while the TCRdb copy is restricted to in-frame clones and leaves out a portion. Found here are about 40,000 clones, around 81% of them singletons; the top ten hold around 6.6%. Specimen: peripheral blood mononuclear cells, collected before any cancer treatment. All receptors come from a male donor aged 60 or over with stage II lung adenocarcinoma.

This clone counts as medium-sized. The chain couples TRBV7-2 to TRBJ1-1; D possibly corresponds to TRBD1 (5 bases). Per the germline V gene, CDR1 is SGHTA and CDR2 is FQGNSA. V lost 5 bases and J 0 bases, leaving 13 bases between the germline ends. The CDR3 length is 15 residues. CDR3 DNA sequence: TGTGCCAGCAGCCATGGGGACCGCTTGAACACTGAAGCTTTCTTT. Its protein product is CASSHGDRLNTEAFF.

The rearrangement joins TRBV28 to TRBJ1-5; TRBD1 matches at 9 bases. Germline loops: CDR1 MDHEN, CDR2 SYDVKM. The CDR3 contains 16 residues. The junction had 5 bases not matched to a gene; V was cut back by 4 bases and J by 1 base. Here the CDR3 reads CASSSWDRVSNQPQHF. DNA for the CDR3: TGTGCCAGCAGTTCCTGGGACAGGGTGAGCAATCAGCCCCAGCATTTT.

CDR3 in DNA: TGCGCCAGCAGCTCCTCCGGGGATCGTGTTCTCGGCTACACCTTC. Amino acids: CASSSSGDRVLGYTF. The chain has TRBV5-1 and TRBJ1-2; D ambiguous. Germline assignment: CDR1 SGHRS and CDR2 YFSETQ. The CDR3 totals 15 residues. Trimming took off 3 bases at V and 8 bases at J, with 20 bases between the two ends.

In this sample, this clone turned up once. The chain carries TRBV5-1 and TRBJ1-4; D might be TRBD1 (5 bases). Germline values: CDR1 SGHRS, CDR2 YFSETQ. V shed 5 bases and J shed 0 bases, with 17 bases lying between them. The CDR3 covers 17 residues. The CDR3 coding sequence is TGCGCCAGCAGAGGAGGGGTTACCGACGCAACTAATGAAAAACTGTTTTTT. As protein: CASRGGVTDATNEKLFF.

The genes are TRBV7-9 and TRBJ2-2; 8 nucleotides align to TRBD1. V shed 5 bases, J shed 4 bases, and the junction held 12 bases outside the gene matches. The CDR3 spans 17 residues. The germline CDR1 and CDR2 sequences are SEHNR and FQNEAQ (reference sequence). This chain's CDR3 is CASSPEGRDRLTGELFF. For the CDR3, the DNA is TGTGCCAGCAGCCCCGAGGGCCGGGACAGGCTCACCGGGGAGCTGTTTTTT.

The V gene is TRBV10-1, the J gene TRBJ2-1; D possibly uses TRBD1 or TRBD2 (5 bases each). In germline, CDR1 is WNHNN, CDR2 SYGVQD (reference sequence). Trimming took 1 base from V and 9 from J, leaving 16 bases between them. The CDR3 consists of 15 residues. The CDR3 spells CASSEYGGLTGEQFF. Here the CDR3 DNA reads TGCGCCAGCAGTGAGTATGGCGGGTTAACAGGTGAGCAGTTCTTC.

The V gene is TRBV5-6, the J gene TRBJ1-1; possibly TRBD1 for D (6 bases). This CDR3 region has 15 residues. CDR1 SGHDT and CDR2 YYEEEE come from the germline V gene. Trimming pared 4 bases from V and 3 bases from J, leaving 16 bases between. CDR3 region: CASSALQGTDTEAFF. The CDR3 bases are TGTGCCAGCAGCGCTTTACAGGGTACGGACACTGAAGCTTTCTTT.

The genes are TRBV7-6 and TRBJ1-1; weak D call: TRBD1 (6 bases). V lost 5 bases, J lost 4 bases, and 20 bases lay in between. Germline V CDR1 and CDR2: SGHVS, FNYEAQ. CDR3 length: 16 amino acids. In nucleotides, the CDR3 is TGTGCCAGCAGCCTCTACCCCGGGACACTGACCACTGAAGCTTTCTTT. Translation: CASSLYPGTLTTEAFF.

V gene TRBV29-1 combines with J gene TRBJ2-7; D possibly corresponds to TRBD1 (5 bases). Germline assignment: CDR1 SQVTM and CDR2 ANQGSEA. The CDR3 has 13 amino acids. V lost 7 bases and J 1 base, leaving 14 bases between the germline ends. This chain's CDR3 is CSAKTDISYEQYF. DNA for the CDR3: TGCAGCGCAAAGACGGACATTTCCTACGAGCAGTACTTC.

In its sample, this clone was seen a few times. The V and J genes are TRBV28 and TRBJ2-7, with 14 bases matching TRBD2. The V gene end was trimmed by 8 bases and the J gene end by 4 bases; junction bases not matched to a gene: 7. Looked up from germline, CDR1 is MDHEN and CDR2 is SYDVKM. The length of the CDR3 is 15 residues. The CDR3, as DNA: TGTGCCAGCGGGACTAGCGGGAGAATTGCGTACGAGCAGTACTTC. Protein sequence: CASGTSGRIAYEQYF. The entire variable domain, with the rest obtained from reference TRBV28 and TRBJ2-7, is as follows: DVKVTQSSRYLVKRTGEKVFLECVQDMDHENMFWYRQDPGLGLRLIYFSYDVKMKEKGDIPEGYSVSREKKERFSLILESASTNQTSMYLCASGTSGRIAYEQYFGPGTRLTVT.

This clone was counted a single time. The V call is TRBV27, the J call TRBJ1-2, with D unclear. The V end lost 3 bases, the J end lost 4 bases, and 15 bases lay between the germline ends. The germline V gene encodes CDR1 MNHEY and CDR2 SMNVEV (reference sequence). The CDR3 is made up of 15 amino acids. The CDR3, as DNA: TGTGCCAGCAGTTTGAGTCGTCCAGACATCTATGGCTACACCTTC. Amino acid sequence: CASSLSRPDIYGYTF.

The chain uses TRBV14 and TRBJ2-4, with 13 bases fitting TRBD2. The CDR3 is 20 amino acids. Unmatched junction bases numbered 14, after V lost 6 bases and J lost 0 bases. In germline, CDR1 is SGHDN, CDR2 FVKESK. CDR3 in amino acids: CASSTGLAGSVQLAKNIQYF. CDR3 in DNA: TGTGCCAGCAGTACGGGACTAGCGGGATCGGTACAGCTAGCCAAAAACATTCAGTACTTC.

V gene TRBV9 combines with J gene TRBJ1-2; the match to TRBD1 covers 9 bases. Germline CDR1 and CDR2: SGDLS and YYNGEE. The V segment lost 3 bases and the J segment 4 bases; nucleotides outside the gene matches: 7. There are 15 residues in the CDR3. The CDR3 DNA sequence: TGTGCCAGCAGCGCAACCGGGACAGGGCCCTATGGCTACACCTTC. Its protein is CASSATGTGPYGYTF.

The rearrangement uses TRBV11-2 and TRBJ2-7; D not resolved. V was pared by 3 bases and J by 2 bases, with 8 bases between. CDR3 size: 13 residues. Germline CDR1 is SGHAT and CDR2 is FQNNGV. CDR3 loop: CASSLGQPYEQYF. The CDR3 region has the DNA TGTGCCAGCAGCTTGGGTCAGCCCTACGAGCAGTACTTC.

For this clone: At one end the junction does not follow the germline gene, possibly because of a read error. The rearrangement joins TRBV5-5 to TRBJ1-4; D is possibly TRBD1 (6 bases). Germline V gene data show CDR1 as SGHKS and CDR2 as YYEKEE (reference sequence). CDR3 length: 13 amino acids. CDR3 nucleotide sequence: TGTGCCAGCAGTTATATACAAACAGGGCCTCCGCTGTTT. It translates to CASSYIQTGPPLF.

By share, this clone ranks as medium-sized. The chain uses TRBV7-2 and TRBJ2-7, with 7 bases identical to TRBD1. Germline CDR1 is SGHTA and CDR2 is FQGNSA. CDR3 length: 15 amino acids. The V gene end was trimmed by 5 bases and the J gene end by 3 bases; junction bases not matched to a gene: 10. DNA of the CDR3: TGTGCCAGCAGCCACGGACCGGGACAGATCTACGAGCAGTACTTC. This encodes CASSHGPGQIYEQYF.

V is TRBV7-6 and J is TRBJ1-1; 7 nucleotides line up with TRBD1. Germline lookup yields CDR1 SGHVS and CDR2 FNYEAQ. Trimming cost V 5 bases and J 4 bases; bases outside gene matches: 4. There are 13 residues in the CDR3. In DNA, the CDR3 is TGTGCCAGCAGCCGTACAGGGGTCACTGAAGCTTTCTTT. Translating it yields CASSRTGVTEAFF.

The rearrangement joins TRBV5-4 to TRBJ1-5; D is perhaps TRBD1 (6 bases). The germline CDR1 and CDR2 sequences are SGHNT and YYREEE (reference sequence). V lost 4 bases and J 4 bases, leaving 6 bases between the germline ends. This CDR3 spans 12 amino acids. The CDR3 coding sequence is TGTGCCAGCAGCACAGGGAATCAGCCCCAGCATTTT. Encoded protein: CASSTGNQPQHF.

CDR3 nucleotide sequence: TGCGCCAGCAGCACGGGCAGGGGAGCCTACGAGCAGTACTTC. Residues: CASSTGRGAYEQYF. The J gene is TRBJ2-7, the V gene TRBV4-3; D possibly corresponds to TRBD1 (6 bases). V lost 5 bases to trimming and J lost 2 bases, with 13 bases between them. Germline-derived CDR1 and CDR2 are LGHNA and YSLEER. The CDR3 loop spans 14 amino acids.

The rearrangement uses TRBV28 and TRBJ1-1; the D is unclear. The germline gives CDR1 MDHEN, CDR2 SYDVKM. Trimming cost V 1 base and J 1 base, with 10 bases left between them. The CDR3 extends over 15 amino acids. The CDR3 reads CASSLSGGSNTEAFF. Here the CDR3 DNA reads TGTGCCAGCAGTTTATCCGGCGGATCGAACACTGAAGCTTTCTTT.

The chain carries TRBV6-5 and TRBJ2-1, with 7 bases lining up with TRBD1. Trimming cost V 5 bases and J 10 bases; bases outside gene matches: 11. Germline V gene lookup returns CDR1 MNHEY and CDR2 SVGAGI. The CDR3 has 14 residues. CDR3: CASSLRQGMGEQFF. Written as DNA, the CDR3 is TGTGCCAGCAGTCTTCGACAGGGAATGGGAGAGCAGTTCTTC.

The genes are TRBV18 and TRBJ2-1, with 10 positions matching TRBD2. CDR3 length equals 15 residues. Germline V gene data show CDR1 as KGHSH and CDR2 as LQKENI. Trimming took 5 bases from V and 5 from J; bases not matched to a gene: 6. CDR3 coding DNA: TGTGCCAGCTCAATACTAGCGGGGCCCGACAATGAGCAGTTCTTC. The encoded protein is CASSILAGPDNEQFF. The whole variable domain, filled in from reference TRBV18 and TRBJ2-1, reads NAGVMQNPRHLVRRRGQEARLRCSPMKGHSHVYWYRQLPEEGLKFMVYLQKENIIDESGMPKERFSAEFPKEGPSILRIQQVVRGDSAAYFCASSILAGPDNEQFFGPGTRLTVL.

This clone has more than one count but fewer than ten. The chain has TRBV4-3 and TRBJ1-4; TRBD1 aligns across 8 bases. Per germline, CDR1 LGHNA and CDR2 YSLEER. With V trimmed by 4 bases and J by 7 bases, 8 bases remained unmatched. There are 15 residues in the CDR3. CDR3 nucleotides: TGCGCCAGCAGCCCCAGGGGGCGGGGGGCTGAAAAACTGTTTTTT. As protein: CASSPRGRGAEKLFF.